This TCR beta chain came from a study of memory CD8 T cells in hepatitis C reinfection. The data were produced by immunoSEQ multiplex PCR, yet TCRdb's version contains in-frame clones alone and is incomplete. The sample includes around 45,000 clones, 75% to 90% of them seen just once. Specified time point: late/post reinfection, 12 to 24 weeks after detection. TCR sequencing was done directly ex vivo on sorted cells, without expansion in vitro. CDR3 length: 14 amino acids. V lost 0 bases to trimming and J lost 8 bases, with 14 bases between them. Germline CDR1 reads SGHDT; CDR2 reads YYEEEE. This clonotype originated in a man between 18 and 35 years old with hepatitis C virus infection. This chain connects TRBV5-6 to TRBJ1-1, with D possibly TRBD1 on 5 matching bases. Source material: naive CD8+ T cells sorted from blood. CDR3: CASSLGGGGPEAFF. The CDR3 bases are TGTGCCAGCAGCTTGGGGGGGGGTGGGCCAGAAGCTTTCTTT. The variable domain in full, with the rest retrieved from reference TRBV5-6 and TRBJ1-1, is DAGVTQSPTHLIKTRGQQVTLRCSPKSGHDTVSWYQQALGQGPQFIFQYYEEEERQRGNFPDRFSGHQFPNYSSELNVNALLLGDSALYLCASSLGGGGPEAFFGQGTRLTVV.